The T cell receptor beta chain described here comes from a study of blood T cells in healthy people across ages. In its sample, this clonotype was seen many times. Its cognate antigen is unknown. Trimming removed 6 bases from V and 3 bases from J; junction bases left unmatched: 5. The CDR3 extends over 12 amino acids. Germline V gives CDR1 DFQATT, CDR2 SNEGSKA (reference sequence). Notes on the study in general: Per million T cells, TCR beta diversity dropped roughly linearly as age increased.

Primers used in a second PCR of about 6 to 11 cycles were a sample-barcoded 5' primer and a J-beta primer mix. Through a template-switch adaptor with 12 random nucleotides, each cDNA molecule received a tag. TCRdb independently ran MiXCR on the 5' RACE reads; one entry per CDR3 protein. The data hold 700,000 to 800,000 distinct CDR3 sequences, with 40% to 45% observed a single time. This TCR came from a woman aged 60-75 years in good health. The V call is TRBV20-1, the J call TRBJ2-7, with 7 bases that match TRBD1. The sample consisted of blood. Here the CDR3 DNA reads TGCAGTGCGCACAGGGGACACTACGAGCAGTACTTC. Its translation: CSAHRGHYEQYF.